The T cell receptor beta chain under discussion was sequenced for a study of blood T cell repertoires in COVID-19. The CDR3 spans 15 residues. The V gene end was trimmed by 0 bases and the J gene end by 12 bases; junction bases not matched to a gene: 11. In germline, CDR1 is SGDLS, CDR2 YYNGEE. Categorization into cohorts depended on clinical history that participants reported. Recovery meant two consecutive negative NP/OP PCR tests, professional clearance, or resolved symptoms. The authors' processing: The authors estimated nucleated cell counts from reference gene primer amplification. Assay used: immunoSEQ multiplex PCR; TCRdb lists only in-frame clones, some missing. V and J calls and clone size come straight from that table; D and trimming were deduced from the DNA. This table holds about 410,000 clones, 85% to 90% found once.

This TCR was recovered from a woman aged 25-40 years who had recovered from COVID-19. The source material was PBMCs or T cells enriched from blood (not recorded which). The rearrangement joins TRBV9 to TRBJ1-4; TRBD1 agrees at 7 bases. This CDR3 reads CASSVGQGGIDELFF. CDR3 DNA sequence: TGTGCCAGCAGCGTAGGGCAGGGGGGTATTGATGAACTGTTTTTT.